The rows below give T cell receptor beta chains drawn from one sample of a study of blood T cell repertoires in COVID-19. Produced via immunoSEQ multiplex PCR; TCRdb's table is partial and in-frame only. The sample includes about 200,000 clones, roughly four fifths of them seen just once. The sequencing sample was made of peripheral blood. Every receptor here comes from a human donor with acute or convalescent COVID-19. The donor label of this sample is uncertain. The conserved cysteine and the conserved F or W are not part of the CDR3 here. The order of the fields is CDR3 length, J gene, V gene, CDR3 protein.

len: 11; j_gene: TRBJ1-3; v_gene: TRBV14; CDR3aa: ASSPYSGNTIY
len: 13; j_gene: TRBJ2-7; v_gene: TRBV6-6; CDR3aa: ASSYGGTSGYEQY
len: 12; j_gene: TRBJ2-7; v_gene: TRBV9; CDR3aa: ASSVGGSSYEQY
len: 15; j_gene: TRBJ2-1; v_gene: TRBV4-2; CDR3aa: ASSPGQGMHLDNEQF
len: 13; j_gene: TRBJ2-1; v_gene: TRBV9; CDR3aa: ASSVLASDYNEQF
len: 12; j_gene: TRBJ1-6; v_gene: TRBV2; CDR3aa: ASNQGALNSPLH
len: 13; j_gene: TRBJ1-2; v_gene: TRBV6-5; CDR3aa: ASSRSRGLDYGYT
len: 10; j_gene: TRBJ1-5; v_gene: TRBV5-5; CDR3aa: ASSLERQPQH
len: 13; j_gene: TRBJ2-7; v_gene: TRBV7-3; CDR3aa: ASSLGTEIGYEQY
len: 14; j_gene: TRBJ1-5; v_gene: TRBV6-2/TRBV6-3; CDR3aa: ASSTRPTGEGQPQH
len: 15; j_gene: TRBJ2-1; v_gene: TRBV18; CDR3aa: ASSPRGTSGSRDEQF
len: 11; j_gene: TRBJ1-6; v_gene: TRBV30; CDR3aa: AWGGQGGSALH
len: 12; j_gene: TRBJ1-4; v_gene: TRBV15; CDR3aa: ATSREGGVEKLF
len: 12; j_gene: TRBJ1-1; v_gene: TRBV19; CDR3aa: ASKASTGNTEAF
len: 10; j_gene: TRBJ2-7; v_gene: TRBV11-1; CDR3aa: ASSTGGYEQY
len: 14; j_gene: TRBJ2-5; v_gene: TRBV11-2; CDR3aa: ASSLGVAGIQETQY
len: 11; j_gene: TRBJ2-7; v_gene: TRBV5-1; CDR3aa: ASAPSGNYEQY
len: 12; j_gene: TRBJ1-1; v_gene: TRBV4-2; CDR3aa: ASSQTGKGTEAF
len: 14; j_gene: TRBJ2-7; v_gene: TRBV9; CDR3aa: ASSDLPGLAPYEQY
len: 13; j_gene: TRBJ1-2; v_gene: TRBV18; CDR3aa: ASSPNPAAENGYT
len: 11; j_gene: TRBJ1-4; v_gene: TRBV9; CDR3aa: ASGGGANEKLF
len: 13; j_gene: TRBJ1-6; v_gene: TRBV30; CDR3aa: AWSGYPTGTSPLH
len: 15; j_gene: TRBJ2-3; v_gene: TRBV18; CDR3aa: ASSPRSSGAGTDTQY
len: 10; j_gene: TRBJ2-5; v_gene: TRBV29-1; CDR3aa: SVEQGAETQY
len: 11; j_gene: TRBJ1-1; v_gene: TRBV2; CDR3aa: ASSDDGVTEAF
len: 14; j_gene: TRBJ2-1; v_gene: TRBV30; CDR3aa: AWSVRLAGLSNEQF
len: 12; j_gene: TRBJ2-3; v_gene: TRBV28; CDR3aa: ASSLYGRRGTQY
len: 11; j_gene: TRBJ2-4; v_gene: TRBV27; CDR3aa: ASRALDKNIQY
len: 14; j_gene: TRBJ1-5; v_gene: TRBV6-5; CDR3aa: ASSYSQGTGNQPQH
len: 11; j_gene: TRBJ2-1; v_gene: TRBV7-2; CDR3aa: ASSLVRFNEQF
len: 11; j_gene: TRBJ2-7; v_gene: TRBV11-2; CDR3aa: ASSSDSHYEQY
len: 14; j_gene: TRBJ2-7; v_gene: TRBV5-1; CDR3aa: ASSLAGVAGGGEQY
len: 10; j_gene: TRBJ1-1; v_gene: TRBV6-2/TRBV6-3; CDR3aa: ASSYSKSRPF
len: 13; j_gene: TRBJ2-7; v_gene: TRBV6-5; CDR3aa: ASSYGGRGSYEQY
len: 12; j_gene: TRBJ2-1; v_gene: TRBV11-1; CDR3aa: ASSSQQVYNEQF
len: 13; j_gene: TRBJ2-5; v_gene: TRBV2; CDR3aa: ASSAQTGGQETQY
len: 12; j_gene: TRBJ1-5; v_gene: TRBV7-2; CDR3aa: ASSLGTGWEPQH